What follows describes a single T cell receptor beta chain. Antigen specificity is unknown. The CDR3 loop spans 12 amino acids. V was cut by 2 bases and J by 9 bases, with 8 bases left in between. The data are from a study of T cell responses to AZD1222 COVID-19 vaccine. Study outcomes and limitations: Samples come after the peak T cell response, not at day 14. Spike-specific TCR breadth and depth were elevated following two AZD1222 doses. Nearly half of the spike-specific TCRs reportedly recognize variant regions that carry no mutations. Donors were largely white British and mainly female; clonal diversity was possibly underestimated.

Here immunoSEQ multiplex PCR was the method, and the copy in TCRdb shows in-frame clones only, minus some. The sample contains more than 80,000 clones, 88% of which appear only once. The chain employs TRBV12-3 or TRBV12-4 and TRBJ2-1, with TRBD2 as a possible D gene (5 bases). The sample was peripheral blood, taken on day 0 of AZD1222 vaccination. This TCR derives from an adult in good health. The CDR3 bases are TGTGCCAGCAGTTTACTAGCAGGTGAGCAGTTCTTC. Translation gives CASSLLAGEQFF.